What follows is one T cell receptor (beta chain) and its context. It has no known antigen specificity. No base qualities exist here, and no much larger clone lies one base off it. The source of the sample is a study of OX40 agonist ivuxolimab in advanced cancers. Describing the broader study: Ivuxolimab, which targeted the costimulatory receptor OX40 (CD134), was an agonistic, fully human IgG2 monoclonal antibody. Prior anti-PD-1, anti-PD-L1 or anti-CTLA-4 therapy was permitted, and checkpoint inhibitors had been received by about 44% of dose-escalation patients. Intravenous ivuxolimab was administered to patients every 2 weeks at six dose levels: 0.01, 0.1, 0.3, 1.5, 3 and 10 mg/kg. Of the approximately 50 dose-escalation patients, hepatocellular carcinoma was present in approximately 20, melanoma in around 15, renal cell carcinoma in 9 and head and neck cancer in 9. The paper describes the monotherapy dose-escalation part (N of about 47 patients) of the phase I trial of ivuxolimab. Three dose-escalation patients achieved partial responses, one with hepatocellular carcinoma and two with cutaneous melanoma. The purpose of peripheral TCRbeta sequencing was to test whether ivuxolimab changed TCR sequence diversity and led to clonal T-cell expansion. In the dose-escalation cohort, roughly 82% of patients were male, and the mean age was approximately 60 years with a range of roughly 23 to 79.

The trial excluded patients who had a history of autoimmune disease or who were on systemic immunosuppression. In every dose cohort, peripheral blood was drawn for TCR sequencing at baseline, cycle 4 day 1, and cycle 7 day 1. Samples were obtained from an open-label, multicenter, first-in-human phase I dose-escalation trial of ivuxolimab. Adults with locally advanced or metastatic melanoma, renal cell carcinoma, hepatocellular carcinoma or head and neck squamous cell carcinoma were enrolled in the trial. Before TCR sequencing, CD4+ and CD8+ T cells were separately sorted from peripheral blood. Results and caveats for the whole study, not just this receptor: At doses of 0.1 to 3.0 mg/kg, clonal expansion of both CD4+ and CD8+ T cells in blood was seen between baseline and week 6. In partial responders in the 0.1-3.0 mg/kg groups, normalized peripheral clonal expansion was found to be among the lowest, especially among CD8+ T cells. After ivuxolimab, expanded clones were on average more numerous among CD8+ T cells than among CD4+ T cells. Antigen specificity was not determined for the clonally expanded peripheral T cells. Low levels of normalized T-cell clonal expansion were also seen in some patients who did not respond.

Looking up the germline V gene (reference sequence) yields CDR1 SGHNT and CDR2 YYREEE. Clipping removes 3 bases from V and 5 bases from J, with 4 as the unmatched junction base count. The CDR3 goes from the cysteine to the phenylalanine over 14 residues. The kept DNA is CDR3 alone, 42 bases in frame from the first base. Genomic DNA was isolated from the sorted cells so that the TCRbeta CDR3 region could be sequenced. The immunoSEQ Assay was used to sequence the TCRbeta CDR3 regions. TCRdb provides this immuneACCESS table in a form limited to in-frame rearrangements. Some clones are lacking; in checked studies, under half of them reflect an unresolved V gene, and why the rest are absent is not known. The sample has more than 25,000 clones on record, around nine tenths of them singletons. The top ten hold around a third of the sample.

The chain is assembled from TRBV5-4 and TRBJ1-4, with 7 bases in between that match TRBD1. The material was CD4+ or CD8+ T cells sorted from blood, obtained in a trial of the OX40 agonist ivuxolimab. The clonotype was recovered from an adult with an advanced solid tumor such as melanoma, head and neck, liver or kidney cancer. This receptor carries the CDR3 CASSWDRDNEKLFF. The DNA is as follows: TGTGCCAGCAGCTGGGACAGAGACAATGAAAAACTGTTTTTT.